This paragraph reports one T cell receptor (beta chain). Clones were sequenced by immunoSEQ multiplex PCR, and TCRdb holds only the in-frame ones, with some missing. The top ten clones hold roughly 3.1% of a sample with a few hundred thousand clones, approximately 81% of them seen once. The data were taken from a study of blood T cell repertoires in COVID-19. The CDR3 has 15 amino acids. V lost 0 bases, J lost 2 bases, and 11 bases lay in between. The germline V gene has CDR1 SGHRS and CDR2 YFSETQ. The TCR was taken from a woman younger than 35 with acute or convalescent COVID-19. This chain links TRBV5-1 with TRBJ2-5; D perhaps matches TRBD1 (6 bases). The sequencing input was peripheral blood. This chain's CDR3 is CASSLVQGRQETQYF. Written as DNA, the CDR3 is TGCGCCAGCAGCTTGGTCCAGGGGAGACAAGAGACCCAGTACTTC.